This entry lists 19 T cell receptor beta chains sequenced from one sample in a study of early stage breast cancer tumors (dated by TCRdb to about 2017). Library method: the immunoSEQ multiplex PCR assay. The table comes from immuneACCESS by way of TCRdb, which keeps in-frame sequences with V and J called. Part of the clones is missing from these tables; in studies checked, under half for an unresolved V gene and the rest for unknown reasons. The sample data list about 69,000 clones, and about 85% of these were observed just once. Of the sample, approximately 4.5% falls within the top ten clones. The sample comprised blood. The origin of the receptors is a person in their forties with breast cancer.

V gene TRBV9 combines with J gene TRBJ2-7; tentatively, D is TRBD1 (5 bases). The CDR3 is 13 amino acids. The V gene's germline CDR1 is SGDLS and CDR2 YYNGEE. V lost 0 bases and J 4 bases, leaving 8 bases between the germline ends. The CDR3 is CASSVVPGYEQYF. CDR3 DNA: TGTGCCAGCAGCGTAGTTCCAGGGTACGAGCAGTACTTC. The whole variable domain, filled in from reference TRBV9 and TRBJ2-7, reads DSGVTQTPKHLITATGQRVTLRCSPRSGDLSVYWYQQSLDQGLQFLIQYYNGEERAKGNILERFSAQQFPDLHSELNLSSLELGDSALYFCASSVVPGYEQYFGPGTRLTVT.

The chain employs TRBV4-1 and TRBJ1-4; 7 nucleotides agree with TRBD1. Trimming removed 4 bases from V and 0 bases from J; junction bases left unmatched: 8. CDR3 length: 17 residues. In germline, CDR1 is MGHRA, CDR2 YSYEKL. The CDR3 reads CASSRQTGPATNEKLFF. The CDR3 coding sequence is TGCGCCAGCAGCCGACAGACAGGGCCTGCAACTAATGAAAAACTGTTTTTT.

The chain carries TRBV19 and TRBJ1-1; D gene unclear. There are 13 residues in the CDR3. The germline V gene has CDR1 LNHDA and CDR2 SQIVND (reference sequence). V lost 10 bases and J lost 0, with 12 bases in between. The chain's CDR3 is CAISLAVNTEAFF. The CDR3 nucleotides are TGTGCCATCTCGCTCGCGGTGAACACTGAAGCTTTCTTT.

This chain's CDR3 is CASSQNGGETQYF. The CDR3 DNA reads TGTGCCAGCAGCCAAAACGGGGGGGAGACCCAGTACTTC. This chain links TRBV14 with TRBJ2-5; 7 nucleotides line up with TRBD2. Per the germline V gene, CDR1 is SGHDN and CDR2 is FVKESK. The length of the CDR3 is 13 residues. The ends lost 2 bases at V and 5 bases at J; junction bases unmatched: 2.

This clone was seen a few times. The chain employs TRBV19 and TRBJ1-2, with TRBD1 as a possible D gene (6 bases). Trimming removed 4 bases from V and 4 bases from J, with 10 bases in between. The CDR3 contains 13 residues. Germline assignment: CDR1 LNHDA and CDR2 SQIVND (reference sequence). For the CDR3, the DNA is TGTGCCAGTAGTACCGGGACAACCTATGGCTACACCTTC. Translated: CASSTGTTYGYTF. The full variable domain, completed using reference TRBV19 and TRBJ1-2, is DGGITQSPKYLFRKEGQNVTLSCEQNLNHDAMYWYRQDPGQGLRLIYYSQIVNDFQKGDIAEGYSVSREKKESFPLTVTSAQKNPTAFYLCASSTGTTYGYTFGSGTRLTVV.

V gene TRBV10-3 combines with J gene TRBJ1-5; TRBD1 matches 7 bases. There are 13 residues in the CDR3. V lost 8 bases, J lost 5 bases, and 6 bases stayed unmatched. Germline V CDR1 and CDR2: ENHRY, SYGVKD. In nucleotides, the CDR3 is TGTGCCATCGGTCAGGGGGGGGATCAGCCCCAGCATTTT. Encoded protein: CAIGQGGDQPQHF.

The J gene is TRBJ2-1, the V gene TRBV4-1, with unresolved D. This CDR3 comprises 16 residues. Germline V gene sequence: CDR1 MGHRA, CDR2 YSYEKL. V was pared by 0 bases and J by 0 bases, with 9 bases between. The CDR3 DNA reads TGCGCCAGCAGCCAAGATCTATGGAGCTCCTACAATGAGCAGTTCTTC. Its translation: CASSQDLWSSYNEQFF.

The chain joins TRBV9 to TRBJ1-2; D possibly corresponds to TRBD1 (5 bases). CDR1 and CDR2 (germline): SGDLS, YYNGEE. This CDR3 is 15 amino acids long. Trimming pared 0 bases from V and 1 base from J, leaving 10 bases between. CDR3 region: CASSVVGAGNYGYTF. In DNA form, the CDR3 reads TGTGCCAGCAGCGTAGTCGGGGCTGGTAACTATGGCTACACCTTC.

This clone was seen a handful of times. The rearrangement uses TRBV7-2 and TRBJ2-7; TRBD2 aligns across 7 bases. With 6 bases clipped from V and 2 bases from J, the junction kept 7 bases outside the gene matches. This CDR3 spans 14 amino acids. Germline V gene data show CDR1 as SGHTA and CDR2 as FQGNSA. CDR3 protein: CASRPSGGTYEQYF. The CDR3 DNA is TGTGCCAGCAGACCTAGCGGCGGGACCTACGAGCAGTACTTC.

J is TRBJ1-3 and V is TRBV6-1, with TRBD1 as a possible D gene (5 bases). CDR3 length equals 14 residues. Deletions cut 6 bases from V and 3 bases from J, with 12 bases between. CDR1 MNHNS and CDR2 SASEGT come from the germline V gene. This CDR3 reads CASRDSGGGNTIYF. CDR3 coding DNA: TGTGCCAGCAGAGACAGCGGTGGTGGAAACACCATATATTTT.

This clone showed up just a few times. This chain links TRBV6-6 with TRBJ1-1; 9 nucleotides agree with TRBD1. Unmatched junction bases numbered 7, after V lost 4 bases and J lost 7 bases. The CDR3 extends over 14 amino acids. Germline-derived CDR1 and CDR2 are MNHNY and SVGAGI (reference sequence). As DNA, the CDR3 is TGTGCCAGCAGTTCTCGGGACAGGGAAAGTGAAGCTTTCTTT. Translating gives CASSSRDRESEAFF.

V gene TRBV4-2 combines with J gene TRBJ2-7, with a tentative D call TRBD2 (5 bases). In germline, CDR1 is LGHNA, CDR2 YNFKEQ. There are 13 residues in the CDR3. Trimming pared 0 bases from V and 4 bases from J, leaving 7 bases between. CDR3 DNA sequence: TGTGCCAGCAGCCAAGATTCGGGGTACGAGCAGTACTTC. It translates to CASSQDSGYEQYF.

The chain has TRBV28 and TRBJ1-2; tentatively, D is TRBD1 (6 bases). Trimming removed 2 bases from V and 4 bases from J, with 11 bases in between. Germline lookup yields CDR1 MDHEN and CDR2 SYDVKM. There are 14 residues in the CDR3. CDR3 in DNA: TGTGCCAGCAGTTTACTTTCAGGGGTCTATGGCTACACCTTC. This translates into CASSLLSGVYGYTF.

This clone was seen only a few times. This chain connects TRBV28 to TRBJ2-7, with D possibly being TRBD2 (5 bases). Germline assignment: CDR1 MDHEN and CDR2 SYDVKM. The V end was cut by 5 bases, the J end by 3 bases, with 8 bases between. The CDR3 is 12 residues long. The CDR3 region is CASSTGNYEQYF. The CDR3 bases are TGTGCCAGCAGTACCGGGAACTACGAGCAGTACTTC.

The V and J genes are TRBV28 and TRBJ2-1; the D gene is possibly TRBD2 (5 bases). This CDR3 comprises 15 residues. The V end was cut by 3 bases, the J end by 2 bases, with 11 bases between. Germline-derived CDR1 and CDR2 are MDHEN and SYDVKM. The CDR3 bases are TGTGCCAGCAGTTTCTTAGCGCCTACCTACAATGAGCAGTTCTTC. Encoded protein: CASSFLAPTYNEQFF.

This rearrangement joins TRBV30 to TRBJ1-1, with 8 bases that match TRBD1. Looked up from germline, CDR1 is GTSNPN and CDR2 is SVGIG (reference sequence). The CDR3 totals 16 residues. Trimming took 2 bases from V and 1 from J; bases not matched to a gene: 9. The chain's CDR3 is CAWSRRTGFTNTEAFF. DNA for the CDR3: TGTGCCTGGAGTCGTAGGACAGGGTTCACGAACACTGAAGCTTTCTTT.

This chain joins TRBV5-1 and TRBJ1-1; D not certain. V was cut by 0 bases and J by 1 base, with 10 bases left in between. The CDR3 totals 15 residues. In germline, CDR1 is SGHRS, CDR2 YFSETQ. In DNA, the CDR3 is TGCGCCAGCAGCTTGGGGGGAACTACGAACACTGAAGCTTTCTTT. It specifies CASSLGGTTNTEAFF.

The chain has TRBV2 and TRBJ2-3; 7 nucleotides align to TRBD1. From germline, CDR1 is SNHLY and CDR2 FYNNEI. V lost 7 bases to trimming and J lost 2 bases; unmatched junction nucleotides: 12. CDR3 length: 16 residues. The chain's CDR3 is CASNLWGQLTTDTQYF. DNA of the CDR3: TGTGCCAGCAATCTATGGGGACAGTTAACCACAGATACGCAGTATTTT.

The genes are TRBV10-3 and TRBJ1-1; D ambiguous. The V end lost 6 bases, the J end lost 0 bases, and 11 bases lay between the germline ends. The CDR3 is 14 residues long. CDR1 is ENHRY and CDR2 is SYGVKD in the germline V gene. CDR3 in amino acids: CAIRPDWLNTEAFF. As DNA, the CDR3 is TGTGCCATCAGACCGGACTGGCTGAACACTGAAGCTTTCTTT.